Presented here are 25 T cell receptor beta chains from one specimen sequenced in a study of cytomegalovirus exposure and HLA in healthy donors. The PCR was carried out with 60 Vbeta primers and 13 Jbeta primers. Sequencing used immunoSEQ multiplex PCR; TCRdb keeps in-frame clones, though not all of them. The data hold fewer than 130,000 clones, with around 76% observed a single time. Source material: PBMCs. The receptors come from a man younger than 40 in good health and CMV-seropositive.

The chain couples TRBV6-5 to TRBJ2-7; TRBD2 matches 7 bases. This CDR3 contains 13 residues. Unmatched junction bases numbered 7, after V lost 5 bases and J lost 6 bases. The germline V gene encodes CDR1 MNHEY and CDR2 SVGAGI. The DNA of the CDR3 is TGTGCCAGCAGTGAATCGGGGGGTAGCGAGCAGTACTTC. Translation gives CASSESGGSEQYF.

The chain couples TRBV9 to TRBJ2-3, with TRBD2 as a possible D gene (6 bases). The V end was cut by 4 bases, the J end by 0 bases, with 12 bases between. The CDR3 is 15 residues long. Germline CDR1 is SGDLS and CDR2 is YYNGEE. The CDR3 protein is CASSYGRTSTDTQYF. The CDR3 DNA sequence: TGTGCCAGCAGCTACGGGAGAACTAGCACAGATACGCAGTATTTT.

V and J are TRBV28 and TRBJ1-4, with D perhaps TRBD1 (6 bases). CDR1 is MDHEN and CDR2 is SYDVKM in the germline V gene. V lost 4 bases, J lost 3 bases, and 15 bases lay in between. The CDR3 sequence is 16 residues long. This CDR3 is CASSSPLGASNEKLFF. The CDR3 nucleotides are TGTGCCAGCAGTTCCCCCCTGGGGGCCTCTAATGAAAAACTGTTTTTT.

In its sample, this clone was seen once. The chain joins TRBV29-1 to TRBJ2-3, with 11 bases that match TRBD1. This CDR3 has 16 residues. CDR1 is SQVTM, CDR2 ANQGSEA, per germline. Trimming at V came to 6 bases and at J to 2 bases, leaving 10 bases not matched to a gene. The CDR3 nucleotides read TGCAGCGTGGGTGGGACAGGGGGTTCCCCCACAGATACGCAGTATTTT. Its translation: CSVGGTGGSPTDTQYF.

This clone has only one observation. The chain recombines TRBV6-1 with TRBJ1-1, with 7 bases matching TRBD1. CDR1 is MNHNS, CDR2 SASEGT, per germline. Trimming at V came to 1 base and at J to 8 bases, leaving 7 bases not matched to a gene. This CDR3 is 14 amino acids long. The CDR3 bases are TGTGCCAGCAGTGAAGTGAGACAGGGTGAGGAAGCTTTCTTT. Translating it yields CASSEVRQGEEAFF.

The chain uses TRBV6-5 and TRBJ1-6; no clear D gene. CDR1 is MNHEY and CDR2 is SVGAGI in the germline V gene. Trimming removed 3 bases at V and 9 bases at J, with 6 bases between. The CDR3 loop spans 12 amino acids. The CDR3 region is CASSYGGSPLHF. The CDR3 nucleotides are TGTGCCAGCAGTTATGGCGGTTCACCCCTCCACTTT.

The table lists this clone with a count of one. This chain uses TRBV27 with TRBJ2-7; 8 bases fit TRBD1. Germline V gene lookup returns CDR1 MNHEY and CDR2 SMNVEV (reference sequence). The CDR3 has 15 amino acids. J gave up 5 bases and V 2 bases, and 8 bases lay outside the gene matches. CDR3 sequence: CASSLVQGARDEQYF. CDR3 DNA: TGTGCCAGCAGTTTAGTGCAGGGGGCGAGGGACGAGCAGTACTTC.

The V call is TRBV4-1, the J call TRBJ1-4; 9 nucleotides match TRBD1. V gave up 5 bases and J gave up 8 bases; unmatched junction bases: 9. This CDR3 is built from 15 residues. Germline assignment: CDR1 MGHRA and CDR2 YSYEKL. The CDR3 DNA reads as TGCGCCAGCAGCTCACTCGGGACAGGGAACGAAAAACTGTTTTTT. Its protein is CASSSLGTGNEKLFF.

The chain has TRBV30 and TRBJ2-1, with 8 bases that match TRBD2. The CDR3 runs to 12 residues. The junction had 4 bases not matched to a gene; V was cut back by 2 bases and J by 10 bases. Germline V gene sequence: CDR1 GTSNPN, CDR2 SVGIG (reference sequence). CDR3 in amino acids: CAWSPGGVEQFF. In nucleotides, the CDR3 is TGTGCCTGGAGTCCGGGAGGGGTCGAGCAGTTCTTC.

This clone was picked up one time. The rearrangement links TRBV6-5 to TRBJ2-5, with TRBD2 matching over 10 bases. The CDR3 sequence is 15 residues long. Germline trimming cut 6 bases from V and 5 bases from J; bases unmatched to any gene: 9. The germline V gene encodes CDR1 MNHEY and CDR2 SVGAGI. This CDR3 is CASSPGTSDRETQYF. CDR3 DNA sequence: TGTGCCAGCAGCCCCGGGACTAGCGACAGGGAGACCCAGTACTTC.

This clone was picked up a small number of times. The sample contains more than one DNA sequence encoding this CDR3. V is TRBV10-1 and J is TRBJ2-5; D is possibly TRBD2 (5 bases). The germline gives CDR1 WNHNN, CDR2 SYGVQD (reference sequence). Trimming took 0 bases from V and 2 from J, leaving 7 bases between them. The CDR3 has 14 amino acids. CDR3 sequence: CASSESGGQETQYF. CDR3 bases: TGCGCCAGCAGTGAGTCGGGCGGGCAAGAGACCCAGTACTTC.

The rearrangement joins TRBV5-4 to TRBJ1-4; a possible D gene is TRBD1 (5 bases). V was cut by 6 bases and J by 8 bases, with 20 bases left in between. Germline V CDR1 and CDR2: SGHNT, YYREEE (reference sequence). This CDR3 is built from 15 residues. The CDR3 DNA reads TGTGCCAGCACTACCGGACGGGAGGCAGGGGAAAAACTGTTTTTT. Translated: CASTTGREAGEKLFF.

This chain connects TRBV30 to TRBJ1-2; 7 positions agree with TRBD1. The CDR3 spans 14 residues. Germline V CDR1 and CDR2: GTSNPN, SVGIG (reference sequence). V was pared by 7 bases and J by 3 bases, with 11 bases of the junction left unmatched. For the CDR3, the DNA is TGTGCCTTCTCACAGGGGAACGGCGACTATGGCTACACCTTC. Its protein product is CAFSQGNGDYGYTF.

The rearrangement joins TRBV6-6 to TRBJ1-2, with 7 bases identical to TRBD1. J lost 8 bases, V lost 5 bases, and 8 bases had no gene match. CDR1 MNHNY and CDR2 SVGAGI come from the germline V gene (reference sequence). The length of the CDR3 is 13 residues. DNA of the CDR3: TGTGCCAGCAGTCCTGACAGGGCGACGGGCTACACCTTC. Translating it yields CASSPDRATGYTF.

V and J are TRBV7-2 and TRBJ2-1, with D perhaps matching TRBD1 (6 bases). The CDR3 runs 15 residues. Trimming removed 5 bases from V and 12 bases from J, with 23 bases in between. CDR1 and CDR2 (germline): SGHTA, FQGNSA. Written as DNA, the CDR3 is TGTGCCAGCAGCCCAGGGGTGGGTCTTACAATTGTGCAGTTCTTC. This translates into CASSPGVGLTIVQFF.

Concerning this clone itself: This CDR3 fails to terminate in the conserved phenylalanine or tryptophan, so it likely reflects a read error. The chain has TRBV7-6 and TRBJ2-7, with 8 nucleotides matching TRBD2. V lost 5 bases, J lost 2 bases, and 11 bases stayed unmatched. The CDR3 runs 16 residues. Per germline, CDR1 SGHVS and CDR2 FNYEAQ. This CDR3 reads CASSPSSGGLTYEQYL. CDR3 DNA sequence: TGTGCCAGCAGCCCCTCCAGCGGGGGTCTAACCTACGAGCAGTACCTC.

This chain links TRBV4-1 with TRBJ2-5; perhaps TRBD2 as D (5 bases). CDR3 length: 15 amino acids. V was trimmed by 4 bases and J by 1 base, leaving 13 bases between them. Germline V gene data show CDR1 as MGHRA and CDR2 as YSYEKL. The CDR3 sequence: CASSLLYGVQETQYF. The CDR3 nucleotides read TGCGCCAGCAGCCTCCTTTACGGGGTCCAAGAGACCCAGTACTTC.

Here the CDR3 reads CASSLGDRENSPLHF. CDR3 bases: TGTGCCAGCAGCTTAGGGGACAGGGAGAATTCACCCCTCCACTTT. The V and J genes are TRBV7-2 and TRBJ1-6; TRBD1 matches 9 bases. This CDR3 has 15 amino acids. Trimming cost V 1 base and J 7 bases; bases outside gene matches: 2. Germline CDR1 and CDR2: SGHTA and FQGNSA.

The chain combines TRBV5-6 with TRBJ2-1; 9 bases line up with TRBD2. The V segment lost 0 bases and the J segment 2 bases; nucleotides outside the gene matches: 0. Looked up from germline, CDR1 is SGHDT and CDR2 is YYEEEE. The CDR3 is 15 amino acids. The CDR3 region is CASSLGGGAYNEQFF. The CDR3 DNA is TGTGCCAGCAGCTTGGGCGGGGGGGCCTACAATGAGCAGTTCTTC.

This chain connects TRBV28 to TRBJ1-5, with 9 bases matching TRBD1. The trim removed 5 bases at V and 6 bases at J, leaving 5 bases unmatched. Germline V CDR1 and CDR2: MDHEN, SYDVKM. The CDR3 is 14 residues long. The CDR3 DNA reads TGTGCCAGCAGTGGGGGACAGGGACGTCAGCCCCAGCATTTT. This translates into CASSGGQGRQPQHF.

The chain joins TRBV6-5 to TRBJ1-2, with 8 bases lining up with TRBD1. J gave up 7 bases and V 0 bases, and 7 bases lay outside the gene matches. CDR1 and CDR2 from the germline V gene are MNHEY and SVGAGI. This CDR3 has 15 residues. DNA for the CDR3: TGTGCCAGCAGTTACTCCCGGACAGGGTCGAGTGGCTACACCTTC. It yields the protein CASSYSRTGSSGYTF.

The chain carries TRBV19 and TRBJ2-7, with D perhaps TRBD1 (5 bases). This CDR3 has 14 amino acids. Germline V gene lookup returns CDR1 LNHDA and CDR2 SQIVND (reference sequence). V was shortened by 6 bases and J by 2 bases, with 14 bases between the two germline ends. DNA of the CDR3: TGTGCCAGTAGGCCTGGGCCAGGGACCTACGAGCAGTACTTC. Translation: CASRPGPGTYEQYF.

This chain links TRBV5-1 with TRBJ1-1; a possible D gene is TRBD1 (6 bases). The CDR3 runs to 14 residues. Trimming pared 3 bases from V and 2 bases from J, leaving 11 bases between. Germline V gene sequence: CDR1 SGHRS, CDR2 YFSETQ. CDR3 DNA sequence: TGCGCCAGCAGCTGGAACAGGGAAAACACTGAAGCTTTCTTT. As protein: CASSWNRENTEAFF.

In DNA form, the CDR3 reads TGCGCCAGCAGCCATATATCCGGGACTAGCGGCACGCAGTATTTT. Amino acids: CASSHISGTSGTQYF. The chain has TRBV4-3 and TRBJ2-3; 11 bases agree with TRBD2. Germline values: CDR1 LGHNA, CDR2 YSLEER. V shed 3 bases and J 9 bases; nucleotides not matched to a gene: 8. CDR3 size: 15 residues.

This clone has only one observation. DNA for the CDR3: TGTGCCAGCAGCCAAGATACAGCGGGGGCCCAAGAGACCCAGTACTTC. Amino acid sequence: CASSQDTAGAQETQYF. The V call is TRBV4-2, the J call TRBJ2-7; TRBD2 aligns across 8 bases. The better agreement between TRBJ2-5 and the DNA end casts doubt on the J call. The CDR3 runs 16 residues. Germline V gene sequence: CDR1 LGHNA, CDR2 YNFKEQ.